Listed here is a single TCR beta chain. The antigen it binds to is not known. There are no base qualities to consult, and no much larger clone falls within one base. This record comes from a study of shared clonotypes between healthy human individuals (dated by TCRdb to 2018 to 2020). Looking at the study overall: The cohort included a few men and a couple of women between 18 and 49 years of age. For each donor, CD4 naive and CD4 memory were each run on three plates, CD8 naive on two plates, and CD8 memory on one plate. To increase sequencing depth and limit assay-specific biases, different laboratories used diverse techniques to prepare libraries and sequence TCR repertoires. The study deeply sequenced blood TCR repertoires of five healthy adults to estimate repertoire size and the extent of clonotype sharing between individuals. Each donor's leukapheresis produced roughly between roughly 0.85 and 10 billion PBMCs. On the study overall, not on this receptor specifically: Because the study included only a small number of donors, the genetic and exposure-history diversity represented was limited. Higher generation probabilities were observed for clonotypes shared by all four sorted-subset donors than for non-shared clonotypes. Even with the large sequencing depth, rarefaction of the sorted-subset datasets indicated that sequencing was incomplete. Estimated clonotype richness was generally larger for naive than for memory subsets. About 4.5% of naive CD4, 3.5% of naive CD8, 2.3% of memory CD4, and about 0.4% of memory CD8 clonotypes were shared across four donors. Sampling was restricted to blood, and TCR repertoires in tissues likely differ from the TCR repertoires found in blood. Pairwise subsampling indicated that sequencing depth was expected to affect the degree of clonotype sharing among donors.

Using the deep immunoSEQ assay, TCR CDR3 regions were amplified from genomic DNA by multiplex PCR. Extracted genomic DNA from each cell subset was spread evenly across all wells of several immunoSEQ 96-well plates, with each plate serving as a replicate. For sorted subsets, each replicate PCR was loaded with around 200 ng genomic DNA, equivalent to 25,000 to 30,000 T cell genomes. Purified libraries were quantified with a Qubit 3.0 fluorometer, sized on a Bioanalyzer 2100, and re-quantified with the KAPA Library Quantification kit. A separate single-read 150-cycle Illumina NextSeq 550 flow cell was used to sequence each immunoSEQ 96-well plate. In the original analysis: The immunoSEQ output contained only junctional sequences without quality scores, so filtering could not match that applied to full-length reads. Sequences were annotated with PyIR, a Python wrapper for IgBLAST v1.9, and V/J genes and CDR3 were assigned using IMGT germline references. Reads were filtered out if the reads had weak V/J assignments (E-value above 1e-6), no CDR3, stop codons, out-of-frame junctions, or ambiguous translated residues. V3J clonotypes were defined as sequences sharing the same inferred V gene, J gene, and CDR3 amino acid sequence. Percentage overlap between repertoires was computed as shared unique clonotypes divided by the size of the smaller repertoire. Three approaches were used to assess repertoire richness: RTK rarefaction, the Chao1 estimator, and Recon v2.1 estimates of unobserved clonotypes. OLGA was used to compute generation probabilities for all TCRbeta clonotypes that the gDNA method yielded from a few donors. TCRdb provides this immuneACCESS table in a form limited to in-frame rearrangements. Some clones are lacking; in checked studies, under half of them reflect an unresolved V gene, and why the rest are absent is not known. That table is the source of V, J and clone size, and D and trimming were worked out from the DNA. The sample includes about 1.1 million clones, with 60% to 85% observed a single time. The top ten hold roughly 0.83% of the sample.

The donors were healthy, HIV-negative adults who had no recently reported acute infections or vaccinations. Only Caucasian adults living in Nashville, Tennessee, USA were represented among the donors. CD4+ T cells were enriched by magnetic negative selection; naive cells were then positively selected on CD45RA, and the negative fraction formed the memory subset. Blood was collected by leukapheresis, and PBMCs were isolated by Ficoll-Histopaque density gradient centrifugation and then cryopreserved in liquid nitrogen vapor phase. Analytical flow cytometry was used to check the purity and quantity of every magnetically sorted T cell population. Each sorted fraction had its genomic DNA isolated and then quantified by UV absorbance on a Nanodrop 2000c. Material: memory CD4+ T cells from PBMCs. The sample's cell subset or site label is to be understood as: CD45RA-negative fraction. The receptor was derived from a man between 18 and 29 years old in good health. Some clones in this sample may be carry-over from other donors' samples.

The DNA sequence is given as TGTGCCAGCAGTGTTGGGACCTTGGTCTCGCAGTACTTC. Translated, this is CASSVGTLVSQYF. The chain couples TRBV2 to TRBJ2-7; the D gene could be TRBD1 or TRBD2, each one agreeing over 5 bases. From the germline V gene, CDR1 is SNHLY and CDR2 is FYNNEI. Taken from cysteine to phenylalanine, the CDR3 has 13 residues. CDR3 DNA only is kept here, 39 bases in frame from base 1. Trimming takes 4 bases from V and 9 bases from J, and the germline ends sit 16 bases apart.